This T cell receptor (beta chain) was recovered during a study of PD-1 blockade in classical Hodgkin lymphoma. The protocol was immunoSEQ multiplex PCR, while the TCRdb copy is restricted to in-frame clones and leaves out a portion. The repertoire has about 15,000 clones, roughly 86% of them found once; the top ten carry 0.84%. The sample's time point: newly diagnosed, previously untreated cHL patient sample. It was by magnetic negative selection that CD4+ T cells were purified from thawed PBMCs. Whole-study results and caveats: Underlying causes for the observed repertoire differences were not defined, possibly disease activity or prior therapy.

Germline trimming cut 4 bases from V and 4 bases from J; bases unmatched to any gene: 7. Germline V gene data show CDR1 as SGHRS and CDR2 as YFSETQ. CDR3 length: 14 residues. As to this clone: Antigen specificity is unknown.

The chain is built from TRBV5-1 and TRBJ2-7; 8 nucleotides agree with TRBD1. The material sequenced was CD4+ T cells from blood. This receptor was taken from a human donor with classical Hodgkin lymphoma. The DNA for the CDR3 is TGCGCCAGCAGCGTGGACAGGGATTTATACGAGCAGTACTTC. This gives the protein CASSVDRDLYEQYF.